This paragraph reports one TCR beta chain. This CDR3 has 13 amino acids. Germline values: CDR1 SQVTM, CDR2 ANQGSEA. Trimming left V 3 bases short and J 1 base short, with 9 bases between. The assay was immunoSEQ multiplex PCR, and TCRdb's table has in-frame clones only and misses some. The data show 300,000 to 450,000 clones, more than 75% seen once. The record originates from a study of blood T cell repertoires in COVID-19. The receptor comes from a man between 25 and 39 years old who had recovered from COVID-19. This chain uses TRBV29-1 with TRBJ1-2; D remains ambiguous. Sample: PBMCs or T cells enriched from blood (not recorded which). The CDR3 DNA follows: TGCAGCGTTGAGAACATCGATAACTATGGCTACACCTTC. Translation gives CSVENIDNYGYTF. The full variable domain, in which reference TRBV29-1 and TRBJ1-2 provide the parts outside the CDR3, is SAVISQKPSRDICQRGTSLTIQCQVDSQVTMMFWYRQQPGQSLTLIATANQGSEATYESGFVIDKFPISRPNLTFSTLTVSNMSPEDSSIYLCSVENIDNYGYTFGSGTRLTVV.